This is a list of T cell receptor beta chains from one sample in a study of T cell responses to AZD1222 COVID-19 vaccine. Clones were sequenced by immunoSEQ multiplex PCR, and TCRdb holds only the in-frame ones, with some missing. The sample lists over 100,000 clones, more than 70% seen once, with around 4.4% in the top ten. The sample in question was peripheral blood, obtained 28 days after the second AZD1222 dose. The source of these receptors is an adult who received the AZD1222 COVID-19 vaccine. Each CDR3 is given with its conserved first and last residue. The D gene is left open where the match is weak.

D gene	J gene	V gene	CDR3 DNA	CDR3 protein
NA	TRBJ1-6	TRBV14	TGTGCCAGCAGCCAAGAAGGGGGGCATAATTCACCCCTCCACTTT	CASSQEGGHNSPLHF
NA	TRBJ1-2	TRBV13	TGTGCCAGCACAGTAGGCAACTATGGCTACACCTTC	CASTVGNYGYTF
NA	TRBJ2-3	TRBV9	TGTGCCAGCAGCGTAGGTTACCAACCAGATACGCAGTATTTT	CASSVGYQPDTQYF
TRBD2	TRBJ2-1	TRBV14	TGTGCCAGCAGCCAGGTGGGACTAGAGCAGTTCTTC	CASSQVGLEQFF
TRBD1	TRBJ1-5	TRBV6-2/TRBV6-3	TGTGCCAGCAGTTACGACCCCGTTGGGACAGGGAGTTTTTATAGCAATCAGCCCCAGCATTTT	CASSYDPVGTGSFYSNQPQHF
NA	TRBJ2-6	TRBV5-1	TGCGCCAGCAGGGCAAGCTCTGGGGCCAACGTCCTGACTTTC	CASRASSGANVLTF
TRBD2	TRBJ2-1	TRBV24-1	TGTGCCACCAGTGACAGAGGGGGGACTAGCAGATACAATGAGCAGTTCTTC	CATSDRGGTSRYNEQFF
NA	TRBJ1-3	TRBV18	TGTGCCAGCTCACCAGGGTCCAACGGAAACACCATATATTTT	CASSPGSNGNTIYF
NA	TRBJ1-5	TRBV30	TGTGCCTGGAGTGCAGGGACTTTCCCTTATAGCAATCAGCCCCAGCATTTT	CAWSAGTFPYSNQPQHF
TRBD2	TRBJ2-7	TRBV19	TGTGCCAGTAGTATTCCAGGGACTAGCGGGTACGAGCAGTACTTC	CASSIPGTSGYEQYF